This entry lists 5 T cell receptor beta chains sequenced from one sample in a study of CD8+ T cells in alopecia areata. Investigators isolated RNA and reverse transcribed it into cDNA to act as the sequencing template. Some clones are missing from TCRdb's copy, which holds only in-frame ones; the method was immunoSEQ multiplex PCR. The table shows over 150,000 clones, with 55% to 70% occurring only once. The treatment denotes: oral pan-JAK inhibitor, 5-10 mg twice daily. The sequences come from CD4+ T cells sorted from blood, collected at week 24, from a patient treated with tofacitinib. All receptors derive from a human donor with alopecia areata.

This clone was picked up one time. V gene TRBV6-5 combines with J gene TRBJ2-5; no clear D gene. The CDR3 runs to 13 residues. Trimming stripped 5 bases from V and 5 bases from J, with 12 bases between. Germline V gene data show CDR1 as MNHEY and CDR2 as SVGAGI. The CDR3 spells CASSRKSGETQYF. The DNA for the CDR3 is TGTGCCAGCAGTAGGAAGTCCGGCGAGACCCAGTACTTC.

CDR3: CAISDGGWVLKFF. The CDR3 DNA reads as TGTGCCATCAGTGATGGCGGGTGGGTATTGAAGTTCTTC. The rearrangement links TRBV10-3 to TRBJ2-1; possible D gene TRBD2, 5 bases. The length of the CDR3 is 13 residues. V lost 3 bases to trimming and J lost 14 bases, with 17 bases between them. In germline, CDR1 is ENHRY, CDR2 SYGVKD.

DNA of the CDR3: TGTGCCAGCAGCGTAGAGGCGGGGGGTACCAAAAACATTCAGTACTTC. Amino acid sequence: CASSVEAGGTKNIQYF. The J gene is TRBJ2-4, the V gene TRBV9; 8 positions match TRBD2. After removal of 0 bases from V and 2 bases from J, the junction contained 4 bases not matched to a gene. The V gene's germline CDR1 is SGDLS and CDR2 YYNGEE. The CDR3 sequence is 16 residues long.

This chain joins TRBV29-1 and TRBJ1-4; TRBD1 is a possible D gene (6 bases). CDR3 size: 11 residues. Germline V CDR1 and CDR2: SQVTM, ANQGSEA. V lost 3 bases to trimming and J lost 12 bases, with 11 bases between them. CDR3 DNA: TGCAGCGTTGACAGGGGTTCTCAACTGTTTTTT. Protein sequence: CSVDRGSQLFF.

This clone turned up a few times. The chain links TRBV5-1 to TRBJ1-1, with 12 positions matching TRBD1. The CDR3 is made up of 16 amino acids. Germline V gene sequence: CDR1 SGHRS, CDR2 YFSETQ. CDR3 protein: CASGRGQGAVGTEAFF. For the CDR3, the DNA is TGCGCTAGTGGTCGGGGACAGGGGGCCGTTGGGACTGAAGCTTTCTTT.